This TCR beta chain was obtained from a study of naive and memory T cell subsets. Study observations and caveats: Activation and differentiation may alter RNA-based TCR counts. Gini index rose across naive, CM, EM and EMRA in CD4 and CD8. The power law exponent of TCR abundance differed between naive and memory cells.

As for this clonotype: Its cognate antigen is unknown.

The beta constant-region primer was an equimolar mix of two oligonucleotides covering TRBC1 and TRBC2. A 12-nucleotide UMI and the SP2 primer were added to the cDNA 3' end by oligonucleotide ligation. TCRdb re-called the UMI-ligation and nested PCR reads with MiXCR, one entry per CDR3 protein. Of 89,000 or so distinct CDR3 sequences listed, around 13% are singletons. The V and J ends lost 4 bases and 12 bases, in that order; junction bases with no gene match: 16. From germline, CDR1 is SGHRS and CDR2 YFSETQ. This CDR3 is 15 amino acids long. The chain recombines TRBV5-1 with TRBJ2-7; 10 bases are shared with TRBD2. This TCR came from a human donor in good health. Sequencing used central memory CD4+ T cells from blood. DNA of the CDR3: TGCGCCAGCAGCAGGACCGGGACTAGCGAACCGACCTGGTACTTC. Encoded protein: CASSRTGTSEPTWYF.